This T cell receptor beta chain derives from a study of cytomegalovirus exposure and HLA in healthy donors. Study-level results: Some V segments could not be told apart, so they were left out, TRBV6-2 and TRBV6-3 among them. In a later analysis, a missense DCLRE1C variant was linked to TCR beta V- and J-gene trimming.

In germline, CDR1 is SGHTA, CDR2 FQGNSA. The CDR3 is 16 amino acids. Trimming took 5 bases from V and 1 from J, leaving 14 bases between them. With regard to this clone: Its antigen is unknown.

The PCR made use of 60 Vbeta and 13 Jbeta primers. The method was immunoSEQ multiplex PCR; TCRdb's version includes in-frame clones alone and lacks a portion of them. The profile covers about 210,000 clones, with around 82% appearing a single time and 13% to 15% taken by the ten largest. The chain couples TRBV7-2 to TRBJ2-2; a weak D match, TRBD1 (6 bases). The clonotype originates from a woman between 25 and 40 years old in good health and CMV-seropositive. The sample consisted of PBMCs. The CDR3 region has the DNA TGTGCCAGCAGCCCATACAGGGATTGGAACACCGGGGAGCTGTTTTTT. It specifies CASSPYRDWNTGELFF.